These T cell receptor beta chains were read from a single sample in a study of blood T cell repertoires in COVID-19. The repertoire was sequenced with immunoSEQ multiplex PCR; TCRdb's copy has only in-frame clones and lacks some. Of about 170,000 clones in the sample, approximately 84% are singletons; the top ten hold under 8.5%. Sequencing input: peripheral blood. The receptors here all came from a man between 35 and 55 years old who had recovered from COVID-19. Each CDR3 is given with its conserved first and last residue. The D gene is left open where the match is weak. Size values are once, few and many counts, or a class for expanded clones, and some rows have none.

TRBJ2-3,-,-,TRBV27,CASSTTDTGFSTDTQYF,TGTGCCAGCAGTACCACCGATACAGGGTTTAGCACAGATACGCAGTATTTT
TRBJ2-7,-,-,TRBV3-1/TRBV3-2,CASKRSVDSYEQYF,TGTGCCAGCAAGCGGTCGGTGGATTCCTACGAGCAGTACTTC
TRBJ2-1,-,-,TRBV2,CASSEANSGKQFF,TGTGCCAGCAGTGAAGCGAATAGCGGAAAGCAGTTCTTC
TRBJ2-1,TRBD2,few,TRBV19,CASSKTGLEGEQFF,TGTGCCAGTAGTAAAACAGGACTAGAGGGTGAGCAGTTCTTC
TRBJ1-6,TRBD1,-,TRBV5-1,CASSLALRDRLNSPLHF,TGCGCCAGCAGCTTGGCGCTCCGGGACAGGCTGAATTCACCCCTCCACTTT
TRBJ2-1,TRBD1,-,TRBV4-1,CASSQDRRGLDEQFF,TGCGCCAGCAGCCAAGATCGCAGGGGGCTCGATGAGCAGTTCTTC
TRBJ2-3,TRBD2,-,TRBV6-5,CASSPSGGAADTQYF,TGTGCCAGCAGTCCAAGCGGGGGGGCTGCAGATACGCAGTATTTT
TRBJ2-2,-,-,TRBV4-1,CASSQPVTGELFF,TGCGCCAGCAGCCAGCCGGTCACCGGGGAGCTGTTTTTT
TRBJ2-5,TRBD1,-,TRBV28,CASSTGAKQETQYF,TGTGCCAGCAGTACAGGGGCAAAACAAGAGACCCAGTACTTC
TRBJ2-7,-,-,TRBV19,CASSSGRIYEQYF,TGTGCCAGTAGTAGTGGCCGAATCTACGAGCAGTACTTC
TRBJ2-5,-,once,TRBV7-9,CASTHSGFPQETQYF,TGTGCCAGCACCCATTCAGGATTTCCCCAAGAGACCCAGTACTTC
TRBJ1-4,-,-,TRBV6-2/TRBV6-3,CASSYPGAGNEKLFF,TGTGCCAGCAGTTACCCGGGTGCGGGAAATGAAAAACTGTTTTTT
TRBJ1-1,-,-,TRBV6-5,CASGGAPNTEAFF,TGTGCCAGTGGGGGGGCACCGAACACTGAAGCTTTCTTT
TRBJ1-3,-,-,TRBV6-2/TRBV6-3,CASSTSGINTIYF,TGTGCCAGCAGTACCTCAGGGATCAACACCATATATTTT
TRBJ1-1,TRBD1,-,TRBV19,CASDNRGRRTEAFF,TGTGCCAGTGATAACAGGGGGCGTAGAACTGAAGCTTTCTTT
TRBJ2-7,-,-,TRBV10-1,CASSRDKDSYEQYF,TGCGCCAGCAGTCGGGACAAAGACTCCTACGAGCAGTACTTC
TRBJ2-5,-,-,TRBV5-4,CASSGFSVYRQETQYF,TGTGCCAGCAGCGGATTTAGCGTGTACCGCCAAGAGACCCAGTACTTC
TRBJ1-4,-,-,TRBV10-3,CAISGADNEKLFF,TGTGCCATCAGTGGGGCTGATAATGAAAAACTGTTTTTT
TRBJ2-1,TRBD2,-,TRBV4-2,CASSQEETSGSNSYNEQFF,TGTGCCAGCAGCCAAGAGGAGACTAGCGGGAGCAACTCCTACAATGAGCAGTTCTTC
TRBJ2-4,TRBD1,-,TRBV30,CAWSEGQVHIQYF,TGTGCCTGGAGCGAGGGACAGGTCCACATTCAGTACTTC
TRBJ1-2,-,-,TRBV19,CASSLGGAANYGYTF,TGTGCCAGTAGTTTGGGGGGTGCAGCTAACTATGGCTACACCTTC
TRBJ1-4,-,-,TRBV11-3,CASSLGGEKLFF,TGTGCCAGCAGCTTGGGAGGTGAAAAACTGTTTTTT
TRBJ2-1,TRBD2,-,TRBV24-1,CATSSSGSWYNEQFF,TGTGCCACCAGTAGTAGCGGGAGTTGGTACAATGAGCAGTTCTTC
TRBJ2-2,TRBD1,-,TRBV30,CAWSVLPGGYTGELFF,TGTGCCTGGAGTGTACTGCCAGGGGGATACACCGGGGAGCTGTTTTTT
TRBJ1-5,-,-,TRBV4-1,CASSQDPGNQLQPQHF,TGCGCCAGCAGCCAAGACCCGGGGAATCAGCTTCAGCCCCAGCATTTT
TRBJ2-2,TRBD1,-,TRBV5-1,CASSTRQGVGTGELFF,TGCGCCAGCAGCACCCGACAGGGGGTTGGCACCGGGGAGCTGTTTTTT
TRBJ2-3,TRBD1,few,TRBV5-4,CASSSNPTGVGTDTQYF,TGTGCCAGCAGCTCAAATCCTACAGGGGTAGGGACAGATACGCAGTATTTT